This T cell receptor beta chain was sequenced in a study of OX40 agonist ivuxolimab in advanced cancers. Whole-study context: Patient treatment consisted of intravenous ivuxolimab administration every 2 weeks at 0.01 to 10 mg/kg. Patients undergoing dose escalation presented with hepatocellular carcinoma, melanoma, renal cell or head and neck cancer.

As concerns this clone: Its antigen is unidentified. The sample carries other DNA sequences with the same CDR3.

V was pared by 3 bases and J by 6 bases, with 12 bases between. Germline CDR1 and CDR2: LNHDA and SQIVND (reference sequence). There are 14 residues in the CDR3. Points from the study as a whole: Which antigen the expanded peripheral T cells recognized is unknown.

Using immunoSEQ multiplex PCR, the repertoire was profiled, and TCRdb retains in-frame clones only, with some absent. The table shows 90,000 to 100,000 clones, with about 96% occurring only once. This specimen was CD4+ or CD8+ T cells sorted from blood, taken in a trial of the OX40 agonist ivuxolimab. The J gene is TRBJ2-1, the V gene TRBV19, with D perhaps given as TRBD1 or TRBD2 (7 bases each). The clonotype originates from an adult with an advanced solid tumor such as melanoma, head and neck, liver or kidney cancer. The CDR3 coding sequence is TGTGCCAGTAGTATGGGAGGGGGCCCCAATGAGCAGTTCTTC. It specifies CASSMGGGPNEQFF.